This T cell receptor beta chain was sequenced during a study of T cell repertoires in cytomegalovirus infection. The overall study: Public TCR beta signatures indicated both CMV infection and matching HLA type.

This clonotype turned up a few times. Its antigen is as yet unknown. TCRdb called the reads again in MiXCR, with one record for every CDR3 protein. Among about 700,000 distinct CDR3 sequences listed, around 35% were seen once. V lost 0 bases, J lost 5 bases, and 3 bases stayed unmatched. This CDR3 has 15 amino acids. Germline-derived CDR1 and CDR2 are KGHSH and LQKENI. This TCR came from a human donor in good health (CMV status not recorded). Some clones in this sample may be carry-over from other donors' samples. The sequencing here drew on cultured PBMCs, taken from culture after CMV antigen stimulation. The V and J genes are TRBV18 and TRBJ2-5; TRBD2 matches at 10 bases. CDR3 amino acids: CASSPPERGGETQYF. As DNA, the CDR3 is TGTGCCAGCTCACCACCGGAGCGGGGGGGTGAGACCCAGTACTTC.